This TCR beta chain was retrieved from a study of cytomegalovirus exposure and HLA in healthy donors. The length of the CDR3 is 14 residues. Germline loops: CDR1 SGHRS, CDR2 YFSETQ. V shed 4 bases, J shed 5 bases, and the junction held 6 bases outside the gene matches. The PCR ran on 60 Vbeta and 13 Jbeta primers. Sequenced by immunoSEQ multiplex PCR; TCRdb stores in-frame clones only, minus some. The sample yields about 100,000 clones, over 75% seen once. The chain joins TRBV5-1 to TRBJ1-5; TRBD1 matches at 7 bases. Sequenced input: PBMCs. The source is a man aged 35-49 years in good health and CMV-seropositive. CDR3 bases: TGCGCCAGCAGCCTGACAGGGTCGGATCAGCCCCAGCATTTT. Translating gives CASSLTGSDQPQHF.